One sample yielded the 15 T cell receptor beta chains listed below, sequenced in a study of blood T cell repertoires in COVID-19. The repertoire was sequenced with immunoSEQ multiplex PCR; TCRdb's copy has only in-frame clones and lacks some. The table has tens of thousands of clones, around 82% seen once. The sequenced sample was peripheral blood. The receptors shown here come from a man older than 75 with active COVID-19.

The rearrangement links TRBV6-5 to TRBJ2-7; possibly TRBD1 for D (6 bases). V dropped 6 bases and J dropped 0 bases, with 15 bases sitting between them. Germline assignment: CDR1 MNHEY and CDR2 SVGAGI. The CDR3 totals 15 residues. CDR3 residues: CASSPGTLLSYEQYF. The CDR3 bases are TGTGCCAGCAGCCCCGGGACACTACTCTCCTACGAGCAGTACTTC.

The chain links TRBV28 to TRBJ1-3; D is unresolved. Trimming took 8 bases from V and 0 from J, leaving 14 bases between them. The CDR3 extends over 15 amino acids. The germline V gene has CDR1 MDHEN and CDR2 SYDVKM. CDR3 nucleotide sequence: TGTGCCAGCTTAATATCGGGAGTCTCTGGAAACACCATATATTTT. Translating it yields CASLISGVSGNTIYF.

The chain's CDR3 is CASRTDLLGGYNEQFF. In nucleotides, the CDR3 is TGTGCCAGCAGAACTGACCTCCTGGGGGGCTACAATGAGCAGTTCTTC. The chain joins TRBV27 to TRBJ2-1; D possibly corresponds to TRBD2 (6 bases). The CDR3 is 16 amino acids. V lost 6 bases and J 3 bases, leaving 18 bases between the germline ends. Germline CDR1 is MNHEY and CDR2 is SMNVEV (reference sequence).

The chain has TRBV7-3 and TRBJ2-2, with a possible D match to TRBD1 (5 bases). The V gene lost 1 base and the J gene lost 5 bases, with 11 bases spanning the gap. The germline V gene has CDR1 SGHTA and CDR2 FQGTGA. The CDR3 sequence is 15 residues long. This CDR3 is CASSLSPGPTGELFF. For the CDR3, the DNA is TGTGCCAGCAGCTTAAGTCCAGGGCCGACCGGGGAGCTGTTTTTT.

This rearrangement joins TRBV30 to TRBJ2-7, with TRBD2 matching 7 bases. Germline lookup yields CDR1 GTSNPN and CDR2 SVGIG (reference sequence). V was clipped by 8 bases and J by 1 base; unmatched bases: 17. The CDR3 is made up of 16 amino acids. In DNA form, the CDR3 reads TGTGCCGTAAAAGCCCACAGGCTAGCGGATTCCTACGAGCAGTACTTC. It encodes CAVKAHRLADSYEQYF.

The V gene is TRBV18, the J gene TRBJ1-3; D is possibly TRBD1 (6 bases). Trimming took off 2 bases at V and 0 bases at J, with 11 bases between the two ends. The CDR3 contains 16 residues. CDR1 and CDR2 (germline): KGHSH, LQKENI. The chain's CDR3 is CASSPGQRGSGNTIYF. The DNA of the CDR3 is TGTGCCAGCTCACCAGGACAGCGTGGCTCTGGAAACACCATATATTTT.

CDR3 nucleotides: TGTGCCAGCAGCTGGGGGCTAGCGGGCGTGCAAGAGACCCAGTACTTC. It translates to CASSWGLAGVQETQYF. The chain carries TRBV5-6 and TRBJ2-5; the match to TRBD2 covers 8 bases. V gave up 3 bases and J gave up 2 bases; unmatched junction bases: 9. The CDR3 is made up of 16 amino acids. Germline CDR1 SGHDT, CDR2 YYEEEE. The whole variable domain, remainder taken from reference TRBV5-6 and TRBJ2-5, is DAGVTQSPTHLIKTRGQQVTLRCSPKSGHDTVSWYQQALGQGPQFIFQYYEEEERQRGNFPDRFSGHQFPNYSSELNVNALLLGDSALYLCASSWGLAGVQETQYFGPGTRLLVL.

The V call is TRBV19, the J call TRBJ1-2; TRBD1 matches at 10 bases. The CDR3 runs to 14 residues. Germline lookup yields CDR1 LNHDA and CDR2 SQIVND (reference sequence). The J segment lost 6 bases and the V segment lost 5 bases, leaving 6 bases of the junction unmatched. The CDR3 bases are TGTGCCAGTAGTGGGGACAGGGGTAATGATGGCTACACCTTC. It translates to CASSGDRGNDGYTF.

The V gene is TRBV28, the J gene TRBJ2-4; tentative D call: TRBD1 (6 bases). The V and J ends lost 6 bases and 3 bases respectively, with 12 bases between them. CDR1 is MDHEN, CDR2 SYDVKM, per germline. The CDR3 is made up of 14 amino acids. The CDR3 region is CASSTGPDKNIQYF. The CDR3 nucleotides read TGTGCCAGCAGCACAGGGCCCGACAAAAACATTCAGTACTTC.

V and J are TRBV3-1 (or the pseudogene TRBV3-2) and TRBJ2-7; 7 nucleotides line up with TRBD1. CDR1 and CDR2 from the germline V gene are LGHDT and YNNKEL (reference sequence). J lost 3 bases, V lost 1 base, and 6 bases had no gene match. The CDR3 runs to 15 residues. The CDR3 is CASSQVYTGDYEQYF. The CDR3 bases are TGTGCCAGCAGCCAAGTTTATACAGGGGACTACGAGCAGTACTTC.

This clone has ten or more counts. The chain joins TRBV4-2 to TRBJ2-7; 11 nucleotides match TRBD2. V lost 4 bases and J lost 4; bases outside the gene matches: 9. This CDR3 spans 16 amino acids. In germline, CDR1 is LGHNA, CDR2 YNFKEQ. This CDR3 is CASSPQTTSGAYEQYF. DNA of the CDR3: TGTGCCAGCAGCCCCCAGACGACTAGCGGGGCGTACGAGCAGTACTTC.

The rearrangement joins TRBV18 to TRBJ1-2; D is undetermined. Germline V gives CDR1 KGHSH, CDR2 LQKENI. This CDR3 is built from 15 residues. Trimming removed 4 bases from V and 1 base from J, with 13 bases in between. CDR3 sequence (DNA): TGTGCCAGCTCACTGCGGCAAGCAAATAACTATGGCTACACCTTC. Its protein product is CASSLRQANNYGYTF.

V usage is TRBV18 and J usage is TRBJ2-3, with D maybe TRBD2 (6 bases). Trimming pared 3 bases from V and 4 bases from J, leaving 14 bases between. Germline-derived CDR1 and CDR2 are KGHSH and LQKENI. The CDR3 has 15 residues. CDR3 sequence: CASSPGGLEADTQYF. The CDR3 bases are TGTGCCAGCTCACCGGGGGGTTTGGAGGCAGATACGCAGTATTTT.

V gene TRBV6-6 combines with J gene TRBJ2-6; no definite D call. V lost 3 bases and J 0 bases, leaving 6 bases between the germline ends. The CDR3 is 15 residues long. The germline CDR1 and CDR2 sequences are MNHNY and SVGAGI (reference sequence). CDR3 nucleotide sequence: TGTGCCAGCAGTTATACAGCCTCTGGGGCCAACGTCCTGACTTTC. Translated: CASSYTASGANVLTF.

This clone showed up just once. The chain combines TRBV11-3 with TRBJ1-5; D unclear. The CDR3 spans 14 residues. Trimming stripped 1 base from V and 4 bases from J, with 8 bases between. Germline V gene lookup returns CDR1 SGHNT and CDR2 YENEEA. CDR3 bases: TGTGCCAGCAGCTTAGTCAGGCCTAATCAGCCCCAGCATTTT. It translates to CASSLVRPNQPQHF.